This T cell receptor beta chain was recovered during a study of T cells in Graves' hyperthyroidism and ophthalmopathy. Study observations and caveats: Stable hyperthyroidism was separated from ophthalmopathy by a model based on 13 V-J features.

Regions amplified from RNA transcripts were the TCR beta CDR3 regions. The HTBI primer set was used in a first-round RT-PCR of the TCR CDR3. TCRdb processed the multiplex PCR reads anew with MiXCR; each CDR3 protein has one entry. This sample carries around 250,000 distinct CDR3 sequences, about 16% of them seen once, and the ten largest clones take 28%. The study included ophthalmopathy patients with Clinical Activity Score at least 3, NOSPECS grade at least 4 and duration under 3 months. Lactation, pregnancy, other autoimmune disease or uncontrolled infection led to exclusion of patients. Every diagnosis used clinical symptoms, serum thyroxine and TRAb, thyroid ultrasound and orbital computed tomography. J lost 0 bases, V lost 5 bases, and 11 bases had no gene match. Germline CDR1 SGHTA, CDR2 FQGNSA. This CDR3 spans 17 amino acids. This clonotype has a count of ten or more. No antigen is known for it.

The chain carries TRBV7-2 and TRBJ2-3; 7 positions agree with TRBD2. The source is a woman in her late teens or twenties with Graves' ophthalmopathy. Sequenced material: blood. CDR3 sequence (DNA): TGTGCCAGCAGCCGAGTAGGGCGGGGGTTTAGCACAGATACGCAGTATTTT. Its translation: CASSRVGRGFSTDTQYF.